This T cell receptor beta chain was profiled in a study of blood T cell repertoires in COVID-19. The CDR3 is made up of 19 amino acids. Germline CDR1 is LGHNA and CDR2 is YNFKEQ. Between the trimmed V and J ends, which lost 0 bases and 1 base, there was a span of 19 bases. Clones were sequenced by immunoSEQ multiplex PCR, and TCRdb holds only the in-frame ones, with some missing. The table lists 150,000 to 200,000 clones, 88% of them singletons. The receptor was isolated from a human donor in a cohort sampled during active COVID-19. J is TRBJ2-1 and V is TRBV4-2, with D perhaps matching TRBD2 (6 bases). Material: peripheral blood. For the CDR3, the DNA is TGTGCCAGCAGCCAAGATAGCCCCGGTTGGAGCGGGTCCTACAATGAGCAGTTCTTC. This sequence encodes CASSQDSPGWSGSYNEQFF.